This is a list of T cell receptor beta chains from one sample in a study of blood T cells in healthy people across ages. Each CDR3 protein gets one entry after TCRdb re-called the 5' RACE reads with MiXCR. This table has 750,000 or so distinct CDR3 sequences, roughly 25% appearing once. The same data also contributed to another study, on T cells of mothers and their children.

Sequenced sample: blood. The receptor set was obtained from a boy younger than 18 in good health. Each CDR3 is given with its conserved first and last residue. The D gene is left open where the match is weak. Not every row has a clone size; where given, it reads once, few, many or a size class.

NA,TRBJ2-5,NA,TRBV15,CATSPQPQETQYF,TGTGCCACCAGCCCACAGCCGCAAGAGACCCAGTACTTC
NA,TRBJ2-3,TRBD1,TRBV7-9,CASSPGQGGSTDTQYF,TGTGCCAGCAGCCCCGGACAGGGGGGCAGCACAGATACGCAGTATTTT
NA,TRBJ2-2,NA,TRBV29-1,CSVENRASRELFF,TGCAGCGTTGAAAATAGGGCCTCCAGGGAGCTGTTTTTT
few,TRBJ1-3,NA,TRBV29-1,CSAQGFSGNTIYF,TGCAGCGCCCAGGGGTTCTCTGGAAACACCATATATTTT
NA,TRBJ1-4,TRBD1,TRBV2,CASSEAWTGNEKLFF,TGTGCCAGCAGTGAAGCGTGGACAGGGAATGAAAAACTGTTTTTT
NA,TRBJ2-1,NA,TRBV14,CASSQGVSSYNEQFF,TGTGCCAGCAGCCAAGGGGTGAGCTCCTACAATGAGCAGTTCTTC
few,TRBJ1-1,TRBD1,TRBV5-1,CASSSGQGAGVNTEAFF,TGCGCCAGCAGCTCCGGACAGGGGGCCGGGGTGAACACTGAAGCTTTCTTT
NA,TRBJ2-5,NA,TRBV25-1,CASSDFRPGTMGTQYF,TGTGCCAGCAGTGACTTTCGACCGGGGACAATGGGGACCCAGTACTTC
few,TRBJ1-1,NA,TRBV4-1,CASSQDGTKAFF,TGCGCCAGCAGCCAAGATGGTACAAAAGCTTTCTTT
NA,TRBJ2-3,NA,TRBV20-1,CSAVPGASTDTQYF,TGCAGTGCTGTACCGGGGGCTAGCACAGATACGCAGTATTTT
NA,TRBJ2-2,NA,TRBV4-3,CASSPEQGGELFF,TGCGCCAGCAGCCCCGAGCAGGGCGGGGAGCTGTTTTTT
NA,TRBJ1-5,NA,TRBV4-1,CASSQESYQPQHF,TGCGCCAGCAGCCAAGAGAGCTATCAGCCCCAGCATTTT
NA,TRBJ1-2,TRBD1,TRBV15,CATSSKGRTGQSGGYTF,TGTGCCACCAGCAGCAAGGGAAGGACAGGGCAATCAGGTGGCTACACCTTC
NA,TRBJ2-7,TRBD2,TRBV5-1,CASSLDAGGREQYF,TGCGCCAGCAGCTTGGATGCGGGGGGTCGCGAGCAGTACTTC
NA,TRBJ1-2,TRBD1,TRBV6-1,CASSLLGTGDWNGYTF,TGTGCCAGCAGTCTTTTAGGAACAGGGGACTGGAATGGCTACACCTTC
few,TRBJ2-2,NA,TRBV27,CASRARGTGELFF,TGTGCCAGCAGAGCCAGGGGCACCGGGGAGCTGTTTTTT
NA,TRBJ1-4,NA,TRBV11-2,CASSLGAGEEKLFF,TGTGCCAGCAGCCTGGGGGCGGGTGAGGAAAAACTGTTTTTT
NA,TRBJ2-5,TRBD2,TRBV28,CASGVAGGQETQYF,TGTGCCAGCGGGGTAGCGGGGGGGCAAGAGACCCAGTACTTC
NA,TRBJ1-6,NA,TRBV7-9,CATTSGPNSPLHF,TGTGCCACTACGTCAGGCCCCAATTCACCCCTCCACTTT
few,TRBJ2-7,TRBD2,TRBV3-1,CASSRGTSGGSSYEQYF,TGTGCCAGCAGCAGAGGGACTAGCGGGGGATCCTCCTACGAGCAGTACTTC
NA,TRBJ2-1,NA,TRBV7-9,CASSSPTSRNEQFF,TGTGCCAGCAGTTCTCCAACTAGCCGCAATGAGCAGTTCTTC
NA,TRBJ1-5,TRBD1,TRBV9,CASRESQGNQPQHF,TGTGCCAGCAGAGAATCACAGGGGAATCAGCCCCAGCATTTT
few,TRBJ2-5,TRBD2,TRBV24-1,CATSDTRTSGKETQYF,TGTGCCACCAGTGATACCCGGACTAGCGGTAAAGAGACCCAGTACTTC
few,TRBJ1-2,NA,TRBV6-1,CASSEGHPLRANYGYTF,TGTGCCAGCAGTGAAGGACACCCCCTCAGGGCTAACTATGGCTACACCTTC
few,TRBJ2-2,TRBD1,TRBV12-3/TRBV12-4,CASSTYRTGAGELFF,TGTGCCAGCAGTACTTACCGGACAGGCGCCGGGGAGCTGTTTTTT
few,TRBJ1-5,NA,TRBV7-2,CASSPRWGDNQPQHF,TGTGCCAGCAGTCCACGTTGGGGGGACAATCAGCCCCAGCATTTT
NA,TRBJ2-7,NA,TRBV13,CASSFLGRGSYEQYF,TGTGCCAGCAGCTTTCTGGGTCGGGGCTCCTACGAGCAGTACTTC
few,TRBJ2-1,TRBD2,TRBV9,CASSVEQETSWSYNEQFF,TGTGCCAGCAGCGTAGAACAGGAGACTAGCTGGTCCTACAATGAGCAGTTCTTC
NA,TRBJ2-7,NA,TRBV11-3,CASSLAAGRNEQYF,TGTGCCAGCAGCTTAGCGGCAGGGAGGAACGAGCAGTACTTC
few,TRBJ1-2,NA,TRBV7-9,CASSLVGDLYGYTF,TGTGCCAGCAGCTTAGTCGGGGATCTCTATGGCTACACCTTC
few,TRBJ2-3,NA,TRBV13,CASSFLRSSDTQYF,TGTGCCAGCAGCTTCTTACGCTCATCGGATACGCAGTATTTT
NA,TRBJ1-5,NA,TRBV7-9,CASSLPFSNQPQHF,TGTGCCAGCAGCTTACCCTTTAGCAATCAGCCCCAGCATTTT
once,TRBJ2-7,NA,TRBV11-2,CASSSYSERDDEQYF,TGTGCCAGCAGCTCTTACTCCGAGCGTGATGACGAGCAGTACTTC
NA,TRBJ2-3,TRBD2,TRBV27,CASSLAGGIPTDTQYF,TGTGCCAGCAGTTTGGCGGGGGGCATTCCCACAGATACGCAGTATTTT
NA,TRBJ2-5,NA,TRBV5-1,CASSWMTNPQETQYF,TGCGCCAGCAGCTGGATGACTAATCCCCAAGAGACCCAGTACTTC
NA,TRBJ2-3,TRBD1,TRBV7-2,CASSPGQGAFTDTQYF,TGTGCCAGCAGCCCCGGACAGGGCGCCTTCACAGATACGCAGTATTTT
few,TRBJ1-5,NA,TRBV16,CASSQSWGVGNQPQHF,TGTGCCAGCAGCCAATCGTGGGGGGTGGGCAATCAGCCCCAGCATTTT
NA,TRBJ1-1,NA,TRBV20-1,CSLRPGNTEAFF,TGCAGCCTGAGGCCTGGGAACACTGAAGCTTTCTTT
NA,TRBJ2-7,NA,TRBV20-1,CSAKTSYEQYF,TGCAGTGCCAAGACCTCCTACGAGCAGTACTTC
NA,TRBJ2-3,NA,TRBV19,CASSILGLLGTDTQYF,TGTGCCAGTAGTATACTGGGACTTCTCGGCACAGATACGCAGTATTTT
NA,TRBJ2-5,NA,TRBV12-3/TRBV12-4,CASSLRAGAAPTKETQYF,TGTGCCAGCAGTTTACGGGCAGGGGCCGCCCCAACGAAAGAGACCCAGTACTTC
few,TRBJ1-1,NA,TRBV29-1,CSVLSEYMNTEAFF,TGCAGCGTTCTTTCCGAGTACATGAACACTGAAGCTTTCTTT
NA,TRBJ2-7,NA,TRBV9,CASSVGETAVYEQYF,TGTGCCAGCAGCGTAGGGGAGACAGCGGTCTACGAGCAGTACTTC
few,TRBJ2-1,TRBD2,TRBV10-3,CAISEGEGFYNEQFF,TGTGCCATCAGTGAGGGGGAGGGATTTTACAATGAGCAGTTCTTC
few,TRBJ2-1,NA,TRBV4-1,CASSRSLGQGGSLEQFF,TGCGCCAGCAGCCGGTCGTTAGGGCAGGGGGGAAGTTTGGAGCAGTTCTTC
NA,TRBJ2-1,TRBD2,TRBV10-3,CAAGFGGGLNEQFF,TGTGCCGCCGGGTTCGGGGGGGGCCTCAATGAGCAGTTCTTC
NA,TRBJ2-1,TRBD1,TRBV9,CASSSAGGHLLDNEQFF,TGTGCCAGCAGCTCCGCAGGGGGACACCTTCTAGACAATGAGCAGTTCTTC
NA,TRBJ1-2,NA,TRBV5-6,CASSFRGLFGGYTF,TGTGCCAGCAGCTTCAGGGGACTTTTTGGGGGCTACACCTTC
NA,TRBJ1-2,NA,TRBV12-3/TRBV12-4,CASSSLSDNYGYTF,TGTGCCAGCAGTTCCCTCAGCGATAACTATGGCTACACCTTC
NA,TRBJ2-1,NA,TRBV28,CASSLQVINEQFF,TGTGCCAGCAGTTTACAGGTGATCAATGAGCAGTTCTTC
NA,TRBJ1-1,NA,TRBV27,CASSLGWSTEAFF,TGTGCCAGCAGTTTAGGGTGGAGTACTGAAGCTTTCTTT
NA,TRBJ1-1,NA,TRBV5-1,CASSLGTVDTEASF,TGCGCCAGCAGCTTGGGGACTGTCGACACTGAAGCCTCCTTT